The 29 T cell receptor beta chains reported below all come from one sample, sequenced in a study of cytomegalovirus exposure and HLA in healthy donors. Amplification used 60 Vbeta primers and 13 Jbeta primers. TCRdb's table, derived via immunoSEQ multiplex PCR, lists solely in-frame clones and lacks some. The data contain some 140,000 clones, 80% of them singletons. Material: PBMCs. The origin of the receptors is a male donor in good health and CMV-seropositive.

The V and J genes are TRBV4-1 and TRBJ2-5; TRBD1 might be the D (6 bases). Deletions cut 1 base from V and 3 bases from J, with 18 bases between. The CDR3 runs 17 residues. Germline V gene sequence: CDR1 MGHRA, CDR2 YSYEKL. Written as DNA, the CDR3 is TGCGCCAGCAGCCAAGGTTTCGGGACACGGTCCAAAGAGACCCAGTACTTC. This translates into CASSQGFGTRSKETQYF.

As concerns this clone: Other DNA sequences of this sample code for an identical CDR3. The chain joins TRBV7-9 to TRBJ2-3, with 12 nucleotides matching TRBD2. From germline, CDR1 is SEHNR and CDR2 FQNEAQ (reference sequence). This CDR3 comprises 16 residues. Trimming removed 5 bases from V and 0 bases from J; junction bases left unmatched: 3. CDR3 loop: CASSPTSGGSTDTQYF. DNA for the CDR3: TGTGCCAGCAGCCCCACTAGCGGGGGGAGCACAGATACGCAGTATTTT.

The V call is TRBV19, the J call TRBJ2-2; D may be TRBD1 (6 bases). Trimming shortened V by 2 bases and J by 3 bases, and 19 bases separated the two germline ends. The CDR3 is 18 amino acids. Germline CDR1 LNHDA, CDR2 SQIVND (reference sequence). The CDR3 DNA reads as TGTGCCAGTAGTATATGGGGACAACGGAGTCTCTACACCGGGGAGCTGTTTTTT. It codes for CASSIWGQRSLYTGELFF.

In DNA form, the CDR3 reads TGTGCCAGCAGCTTTGGACAGGGATCCTACAATGAGCAGTTCTTC. It codes for CASSFGQGSYNEQFF. The chain employs TRBV5-4 and TRBJ2-1, with TRBD1 matching 8 bases. V lost 2 bases, J lost 1 base, and 2 bases stayed unmatched. CDR1 is SGHNT, CDR2 YYREEE, per germline (reference sequence). The CDR3 totals 15 residues. Full variable domain (rest looked up from reference TRBV5-4 and TRBJ2-1): ETGVTQSPTHLIKTRGQQVTLRCSSQSGHNTVSWYQQALGQGPQFIFQYYREEENGRGNFPPRFSGLQFPNYSSELNVNALELDDSALYLCASSFGQGSYNEQFFGPGTRLTVL.

V gene TRBV27 combines with J gene TRBJ1-5; 7 bases are shared with TRBD1. Per germline, CDR1 MNHEY and CDR2 SMNVEV (reference sequence). This CDR3 region has 16 residues. The V gene end was trimmed by 5 bases and the J gene end by 0 bases; junction bases not matched to a gene: 7. As DNA, the CDR3 is TGTGCCAGCAGTGGAAGGGACAGTTATAGCAATCAGCCCCAGCATTTT. It encodes CASSGRDSYSNQPQHF.

This clone was counted only a few times. The rearrangement uses TRBV27 and TRBJ2-7; TRBD2 aligns across 8 bases. V was clipped by 3 bases and J by 5 bases; unmatched bases: 6. The germline CDR1 and CDR2 sequences are MNHEY and SMNVEV (reference sequence). This CDR3 spans 14 amino acids. The CDR3 reads CASSFTGGPDEQYF. The CDR3 DNA sequence: TGTGCCAGCAGTTTTACGGGAGGGCCAGACGAGCAGTACTTC.

DNA for the CDR3: TGCGCCAGCAGCTTCGCGGGGGGAGGGAGTGGCAATGAGCAGTTCTTC. This encodes CASSFAGGGSGNEQFF. The rearrangement joins TRBV5-1 to TRBJ2-1, with 8 bases aligning to TRBD2. J lost 6 bases, V lost 2 bases, and 10 bases had no gene match. The length of the CDR3 is 16 residues. CDR1 is SGHRS, CDR2 YFSETQ, per germline. Combining the CDR3 with reference TRBV5-1 and TRBJ2-1 gives the whole variable domain KAGVTQTPRYLIKTRGQQVTLSCSPISGHRSVSWYQQTPGQGLQFLFEYFSETQRNKGNFPGRFSGRQFSNSRSEMNVSTLELGDSALYLCASSFAGGGSGNEQFFGPGTRLTVL.

This chain links TRBV6-4 with TRBJ1-5; D is undetermined. The CDR3 spans 15 residues. Trimming shortened V by 8 bases and J by 0 bases, and 14 bases separated the two germline ends. Germline V gives CDR1 MRHNA, CDR2 SNTAGT. This CDR3 is CASPVSHHSNQPQHF. The CDR3 coding sequence is TGTGCCAGCCCCGTGAGCCACCATAGCAATCAGCCCCAGCATTTT.

This clone was detected only a few times. The rearrangement uses TRBV2 and TRBJ2-5, with D possibly matching TRBD2 (7 bases). The V and J ends lost 6 bases and 3 bases respectively, with 20 bases between them. Germline V lookup: CDR1 SNHLY, CDR2 FYNNEI. The CDR3 length is 16 residues. CDR3 nucleotide sequence: TGTGCCAGCAGAGACCGGGGGGCCTCCTCAAAAGAGACCCAGTACTTC. This gives the protein CASRDRGASSKETQYF.

This chain uses TRBV28 with TRBJ2-7, with 10 bases fitting TRBD2. Germline CDR1 and CDR2: MDHEN and SYDVKM. Trimming took 4 bases from V and 0 from J; bases not matched to a gene: 3. The CDR3 consists of 15 residues. For the CDR3, the DNA is TGTGCCAGCAGTTCACCTAGCGGGGGCTCCTACGAGCAGTACTTC. Translating gives CASSSPSGGSYEQYF.

J is TRBJ1-1 and V is TRBV5-5, with D hard to call. CDR1 SGHKS and CDR2 YYEKEE come from the germline V gene (reference sequence). This CDR3 contains 12 residues. Trimming took off 0 bases at V and 5 bases at J, with 5 bases between the two ends. The CDR3 coding sequence is TGTGCCAGCAGCTTGGTTAGTACTGAAGCTTTCTTT. Amino acids: CASSLVSTEAFF. Filled out from reference TRBV5-5 and TRBJ1-1, the complete variable domain reads DAGVTQSPTHLIKTRGQQVTLRCSPISGHKSVSWYQQVLGQGPQFIFQYYEKEERGRGNFPDRFSARQFPNYSSELNVNALLLGDSALYLCASSLVSTEAFFGQGTRLTVV.

The chain combines TRBV13 with TRBJ1-4, with D possibly matching TRBD1 (5 bases). Germline V gives CDR1 PRHDT, CDR2 FYEKMQ (reference sequence). The V and J ends lost 0 bases and 8 bases respectively, with 16 bases between them. The CDR3 runs to 16 residues. The CDR3 nucleotides are TGTGCCAGCAGCTTAGGCCGACAGCTAGTTAGCGAAAAACTGTTTTTT. It encodes CASSLGRQLVSEKLFF.

The chain carries TRBV14 and TRBJ2-7, with TRBD2 as a possible D gene (7 bases). V lost 2 bases and J 2 bases, leaving 13 bases between the germline ends. The CDR3 sequence is 15 residues long. Germline CDR1 is SGHDN and CDR2 is FVKESK. The CDR3 reads CASSQLSGTTYEQYF. The CDR3 DNA sequence: TGTGCCAGCAGCCAATTAAGCGGGACAACCTACGAGCAGTACTTC.

This chain uses TRBV13 with TRBJ2-4; D gene uncertain. Trimming took off 0 bases at V and 4 bases at J, with 13 bases between the two ends. The germline V gene encodes CDR1 PRHDT and CDR2 FYEKMQ (reference sequence). There are 16 residues in the CDR3. CDR3 amino acids: CASSLGGLDTKNIQYF. The CDR3 nucleotides are TGTGCCAGCAGCTTAGGGGGCCTCGACACAAAAAACATTCAGTACTTC.

This clone was recorded once. The rearrangement uses TRBV5-1 and TRBJ2-3; possibly TRBD2 for D (5 bases). The germline V gene has CDR1 SGHRS and CDR2 YFSETQ. This CDR3 region has 16 residues. Trimming cost V 0 bases and J 0 bases, with 11 bases left between them. This CDR3 is CASSLGVRGSTDTQYF. For the CDR3, the DNA is TGCGCCAGCAGCTTGGGCGTGAGAGGGAGCACAGATACGCAGTATTTT.

This clone showed up just a few times. This chain uses TRBV6-1 with TRBJ1-1, with D perhaps matching TRBD1 (5 bases). The CDR3 loop spans 15 amino acids. The V gene lost 1 base and the J gene lost 1 base, with 10 bases spanning the gap. In germline, CDR1 is MNHNS, CDR2 SASEGT. The CDR3: CASSEDMGGNTEAFF. DNA of the CDR3: TGTGCCAGCAGTGAAGATATGGGGGGGAACACTGAAGCTTTCTTT.

The chain links TRBV6-1 to TRBJ2-2; no reliable D call. There are 14 residues in the CDR3. Per germline, CDR1 MNHNS and CDR2 SASEGT. Between the trimmed V and J ends, which lost 5 bases and 0 bases, there was a span of 7 bases. The CDR3 DNA sequence: TGTGCCAGCAGTTCCCTCGCGAACACCGGGGAGCTGTTTTTT. It specifies CASSSLANTGELFF.

V gene TRBV14 combines with J gene TRBJ2-3; no reliable D call. The CDR3 contains 12 residues. Deletions cut 4 bases from V and 5 bases from J, with 7 bases between. Germline values: CDR1 SGHDN, CDR2 FVKESK. The CDR3 protein is CASSRTGDTQYF. CDR3 DNA sequence: TGTGCCAGCAGCCGCACGGGAGATACGCAGTATTTT.

This chain joins TRBV7-6 and TRBJ2-7; no definite D call. From germline, CDR1 is SGHVS and CDR2 FNYEAQ. The V and J ends lost 0 bases and 4 bases respectively, with 7 bases between them. The CDR3 extends over 13 amino acids. CDR3 in DNA: TGTGCCAGCAGCTTAGCGCCTATTTACGAGCAGTACTTC. Protein product: CASSLAPIYEQYF.

V gene TRBV2 combines with J gene TRBJ2-7; weak D call: TRBD1 (6 bases). Trimming removed 8 bases at V and 2 bases at J, with 10 bases between. This CDR3 is built from 12 residues. The germline V gene encodes CDR1 SNHLY and CDR2 FYNNEI. The DNA of the CDR3 is TGTGCCAGCGGGAGACAGGCCTACGAGCAGTACTTC. This translates into CASGRQAYEQYF. The whole variable domain, filled in from reference TRBV2 and TRBJ2-7, reads EPEVTQTPSHQVTQMGQEVILRCVPISNHLYFYWYRQILGQKVEFLVSFYNNEISEKSEIFDDQFSVERPDGSNFTLKIRSTKLEDSAMYFCASGRQAYEQYFGPGTRLTVT.

The CDR3 DNA reads TGTGCCAGCAGCCCCACTAGCGGGGAAAACACCGGGGAGCTGTTTTTT. Protein: CASSPTSGENTGELFF. The V call is TRBV7-2, the J call TRBJ2-2, with 10 bases lining up with TRBD2. CDR3 length equals 16 residues. The V gene end was trimmed by 5 bases and the J gene end by 2 bases; junction bases not matched to a gene: 5. Per germline, CDR1 SGHTA and CDR2 FQGNSA.

The chain employs TRBV19 and TRBJ2-3; TRBD2 agrees at 15 bases. Trimming took 7 bases from V and 2 from J; bases not matched to a gene: 10. Germline loops: CDR1 LNHDA, CDR2 SQIVND (reference sequence). The CDR3 covers 18 residues. CDR3 bases: TGTGCCAGTAATGCTGGACTAGCGGGGGGGACCAACACAGATACGCAGTATTTT. Translating gives CASNAGLAGGTNTDTQYF.

This clone occurred a few times. The rearrangement joins TRBV6-5 to TRBJ2-5; D not certain. Between the trimmed V and J ends, which lost 4 bases and 2 bases, there was a span of 2 bases. The germline CDR1 and CDR2 sequences are MNHEY and SVGAGI. CDR3 length: 11 amino acids. In DNA, the CDR3 is TGTGCCAGCAGTTTACAAGAGACCCAGTACTTC. This encodes CASSLQETQYF.

This clone was detected a few times. The chain combines TRBV7-8 with TRBJ1-1, with 8 bases lining up with TRBD1. The CDR3 spans 16 residues. With 1 base clipped from V and 1 base from J, the junction kept 5 bases outside the gene matches. The germline V gene encodes CDR1 SGHVS and CDR2 FQNEAQ. CDR3 DNA: TGTGCCAGCAGCTTAGGCCGGACAGGGTGGAACACTGAAGCTTTCTTT. This gives the protein CASSLGRTGWNTEAFF.

V gene TRBV9 combines with J gene TRBJ1-5; D gene unclear. Germline lookup yields CDR1 SGDLS and CDR2 YYNGEE. Trimming pared 0 bases from V and 7 bases from J, leaving 8 bases between. CDR3 size: 13 residues. CDR3 region: CASSVGGEQPQHF. CDR3 nucleotide sequence: TGTGCCAGCAGCGTAGGGGGAGAACAGCCCCAGCATTTT.

The chain couples TRBV6-4 to TRBJ1-2, with D perhaps matching TRBD1 (6 bases). Germline V gives CDR1 MRHNA, CDR2 SNTAGT. The CDR3 length is 20 residues. Trimming removed 0 bases from V and 0 bases from J, with 23 bases in between. The CDR3 sequence: CASSDSKHRGQFLPNYGYTF. Here the CDR3 DNA reads TGTGCCAGCAGTGACTCAAAGCACAGAGGACAGTTCCTACCTAACTATGGCTACACCTTC.

The chain employs TRBV5-1 and TRBJ2-3, with 7 bases identical to TRBD1. The V gene end was trimmed by 0 bases and the J gene end by 1 base; junction bases not matched to a gene: 2. The germline CDR1 and CDR2 sequences are SGHRS and YFSETQ. The CDR3 has 15 residues. CDR3 sequence: CASSLDRGGTDTQYF. DNA of the CDR3: TGCGCCAGCAGCTTGGACAGGGGTGGCACAGATACGCAGTATTTT.

The chain is built from TRBV5-4 and TRBJ1-1, with a possible D match to TRBD1 (5 bases). This CDR3 is built from 15 residues. With 0 bases removed from V and 1 base from J, the gap between germline ends came to 10 bases. CDR1 SGHNT and CDR2 YYREEE come from the germline V gene (reference sequence). This CDR3 is CASSLVLGGNTEAFF. Here the CDR3 DNA reads TGTGCCAGCAGCTTGGTTTTGGGGGGGAACACTGAAGCTTTCTTT.

This chain connects TRBV11-2 to TRBJ2-7, with a weak D call TRBD2 (6 bases). Trimming left V 5 bases short and J 3 bases short, with 14 bases between. Per germline, CDR1 SGHAT and CDR2 FQNNGV. The CDR3 contains 14 residues. CDR3 amino acids: CASSPSDSYYEQYF. CDR3 sequence (DNA): TGTGCCAGCAGCCCTAGCGACAGTTACTACGAGCAGTACTTC.